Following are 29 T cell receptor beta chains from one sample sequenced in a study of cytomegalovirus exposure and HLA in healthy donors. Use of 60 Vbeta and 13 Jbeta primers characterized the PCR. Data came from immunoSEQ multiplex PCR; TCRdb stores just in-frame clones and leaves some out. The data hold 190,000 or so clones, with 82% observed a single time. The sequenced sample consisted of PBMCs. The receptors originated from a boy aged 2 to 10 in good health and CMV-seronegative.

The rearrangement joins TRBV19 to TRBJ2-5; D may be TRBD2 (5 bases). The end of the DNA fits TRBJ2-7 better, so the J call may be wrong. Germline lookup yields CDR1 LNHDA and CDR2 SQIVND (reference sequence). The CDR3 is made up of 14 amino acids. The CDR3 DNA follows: TGTGCCAGTAGTATAGCTTGGACTCTCCACGAGCAGTACTTC. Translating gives CASSIAWTLHEQYF.

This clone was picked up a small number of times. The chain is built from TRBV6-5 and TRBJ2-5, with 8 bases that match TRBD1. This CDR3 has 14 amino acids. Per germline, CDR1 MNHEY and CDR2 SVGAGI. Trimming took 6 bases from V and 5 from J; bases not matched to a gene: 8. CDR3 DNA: TGTGCCAGCAGCTCGACAGGGGTGATTGAGACCCAGTACTTC. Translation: CASSSTGVIETQYF.

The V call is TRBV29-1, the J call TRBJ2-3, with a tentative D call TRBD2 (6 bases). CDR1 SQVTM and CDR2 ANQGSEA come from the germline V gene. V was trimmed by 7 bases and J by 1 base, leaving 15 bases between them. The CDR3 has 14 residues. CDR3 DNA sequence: TGCAGCGGGAGACGGGGGAGTCGCACAGATACGCAGTATTTT. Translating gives CSGRRGSRTDTQYF.

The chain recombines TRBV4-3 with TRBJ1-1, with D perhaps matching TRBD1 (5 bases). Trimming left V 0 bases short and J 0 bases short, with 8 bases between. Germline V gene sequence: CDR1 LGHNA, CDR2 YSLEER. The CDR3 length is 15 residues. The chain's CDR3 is CASSQDRQMNTEAFF. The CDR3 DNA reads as TGCGCCAGCAGCCAAGATAGACAGATGAACACTGAAGCTTTCTTT.

CDR3 nucleotide sequence: TGTGCCACCAGCGGGGGGAATCAGCCCCAGCATTTT. This codes for CATSGGNQPQHF. The rearrangement links TRBV15 to TRBJ1-5, with a tentative D call TRBD1 (5 bases). The V end was cut by 5 bases, the J end by 4 bases, with 6 bases between. Germline CDR1 reads LNHNV; CDR2 reads YYDKDF (reference sequence). This CDR3 is 12 amino acids long.

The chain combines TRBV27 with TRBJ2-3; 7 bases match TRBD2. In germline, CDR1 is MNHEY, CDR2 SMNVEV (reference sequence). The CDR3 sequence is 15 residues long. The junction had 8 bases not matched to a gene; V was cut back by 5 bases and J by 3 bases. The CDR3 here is CASSPLSGATDTQYF. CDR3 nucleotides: TGTGCCAGCAGTCCCCTCAGCGGGGCAACAGATACGCAGTATTTT.

Here the CDR3 reads CASSHQSLSPSGTEAFF. In nucleotides, the CDR3 is TGCGCCAGCAGCCACCAATCCCTCTCTCCGAGTGGCACTGAAGCTTTCTTT. This chain uses TRBV4-3 with TRBJ1-1; D ambiguous. The V and J ends lost 3 bases and 4 bases respectively, with 21 bases between them. CDR3 length: 17 amino acids. CDR1 and CDR2 (germline): LGHNA, YSLEER.

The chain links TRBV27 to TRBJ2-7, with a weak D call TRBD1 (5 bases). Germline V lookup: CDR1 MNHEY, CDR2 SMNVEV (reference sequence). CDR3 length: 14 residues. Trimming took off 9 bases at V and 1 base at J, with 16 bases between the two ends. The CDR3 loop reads CASRMTVPSYEQYF. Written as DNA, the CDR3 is TGTGCCAGTCGGATGACAGTTCCTTCCTACGAGCAGTACTTC.

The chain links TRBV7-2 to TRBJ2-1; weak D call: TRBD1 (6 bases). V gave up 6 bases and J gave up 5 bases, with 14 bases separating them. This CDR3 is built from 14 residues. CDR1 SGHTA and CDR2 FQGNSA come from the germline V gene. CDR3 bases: TGTGCCAGCAGTCTACTGGGGGACAACAATGAGCAGTTCTTC. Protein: CASSLLGDNNEQFF.

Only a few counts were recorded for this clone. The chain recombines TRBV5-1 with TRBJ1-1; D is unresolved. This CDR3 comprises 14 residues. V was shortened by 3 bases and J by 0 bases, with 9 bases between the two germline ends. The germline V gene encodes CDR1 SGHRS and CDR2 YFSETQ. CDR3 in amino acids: CASSSDGMNTEAFF. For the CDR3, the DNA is TGCGCCAGCAGCTCGGACGGGATGAACACTGAAGCTTTCTTT.

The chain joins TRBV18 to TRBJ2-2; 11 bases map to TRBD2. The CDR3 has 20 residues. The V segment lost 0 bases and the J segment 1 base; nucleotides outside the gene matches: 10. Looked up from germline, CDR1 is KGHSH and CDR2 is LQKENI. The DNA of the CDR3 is TGTGCCAGCTCACCACCGGTCAGCCTAGCGGGGGGTCGGAACACCGGGGAGCTGTTTTTT. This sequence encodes CASSPPVSLAGGRNTGELFF.

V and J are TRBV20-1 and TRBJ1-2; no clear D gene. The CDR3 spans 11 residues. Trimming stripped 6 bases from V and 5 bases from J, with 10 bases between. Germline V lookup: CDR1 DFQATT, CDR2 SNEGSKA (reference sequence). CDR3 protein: CSANSKYGYTF. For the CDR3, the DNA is TGCAGTGCCAACAGCAAGTATGGCTACACCTTC.

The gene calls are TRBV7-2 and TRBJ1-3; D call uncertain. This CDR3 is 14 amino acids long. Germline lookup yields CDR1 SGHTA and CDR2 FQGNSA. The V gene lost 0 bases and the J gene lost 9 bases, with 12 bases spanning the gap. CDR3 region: CASSLARERGTIYF. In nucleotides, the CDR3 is TGTGCCAGCAGCTTAGCGCGAGAGAGAGGCACCATATATTTT.

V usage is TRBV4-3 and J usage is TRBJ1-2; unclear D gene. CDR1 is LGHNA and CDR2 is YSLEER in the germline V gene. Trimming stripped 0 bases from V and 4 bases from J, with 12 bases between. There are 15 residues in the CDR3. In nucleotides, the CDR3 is TGCGCCAGCAGCCAAGACTCGGCGGCGGCCTATGGCTACACCTTC. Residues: CASSQDSAAAYGYTF.

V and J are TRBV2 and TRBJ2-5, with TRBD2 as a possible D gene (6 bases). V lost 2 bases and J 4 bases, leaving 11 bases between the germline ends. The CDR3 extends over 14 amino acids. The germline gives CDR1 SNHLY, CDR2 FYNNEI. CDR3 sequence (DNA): TGTGCCAGCAGTGAAATACCCGGGGGAGAGACCCAGTACTTC. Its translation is CASSEIPGGETQYF.

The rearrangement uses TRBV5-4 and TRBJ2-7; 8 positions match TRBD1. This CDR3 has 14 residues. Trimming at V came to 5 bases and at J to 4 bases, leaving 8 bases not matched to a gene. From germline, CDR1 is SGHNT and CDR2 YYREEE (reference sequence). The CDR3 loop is CASSPGQANYEQYF. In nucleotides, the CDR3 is TGTGCCAGCAGTCCGGGACAGGCAAATTACGAGCAGTACTTC.

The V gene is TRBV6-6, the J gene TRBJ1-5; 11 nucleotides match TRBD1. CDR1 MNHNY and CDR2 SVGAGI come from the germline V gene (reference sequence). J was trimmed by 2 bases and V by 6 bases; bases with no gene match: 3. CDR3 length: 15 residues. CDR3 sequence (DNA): TGTGCCAGCAGAAAGGGACAGGGGGGCAATCAGCCCCAGCATTTT. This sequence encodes CASRKGQGGNQPQHF.

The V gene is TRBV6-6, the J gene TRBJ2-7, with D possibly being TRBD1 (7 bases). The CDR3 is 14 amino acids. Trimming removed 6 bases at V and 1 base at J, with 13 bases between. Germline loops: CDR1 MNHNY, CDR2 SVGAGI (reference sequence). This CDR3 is CASSSGGQSYEQYF. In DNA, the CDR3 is TGTGCCAGCAGCTCAGGGGGGCAATCCTACGAGCAGTACTTC.

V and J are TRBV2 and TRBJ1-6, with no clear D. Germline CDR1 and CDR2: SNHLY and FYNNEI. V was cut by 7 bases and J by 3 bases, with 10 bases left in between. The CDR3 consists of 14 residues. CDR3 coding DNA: TGTGCCAGCAAGAGCGGGGACTATAATTCACCCCTCCACTTT. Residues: CASKSGDYNSPLHF.

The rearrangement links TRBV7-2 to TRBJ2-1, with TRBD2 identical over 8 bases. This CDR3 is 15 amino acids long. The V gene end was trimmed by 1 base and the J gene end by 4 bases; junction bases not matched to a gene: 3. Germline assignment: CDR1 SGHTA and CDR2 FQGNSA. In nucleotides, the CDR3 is TGTGCCAGCAGCTTAGGGGTAGCGGGGTACAATGAGCAGTTCTTC. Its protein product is CASSLGVAGYNEQFF.

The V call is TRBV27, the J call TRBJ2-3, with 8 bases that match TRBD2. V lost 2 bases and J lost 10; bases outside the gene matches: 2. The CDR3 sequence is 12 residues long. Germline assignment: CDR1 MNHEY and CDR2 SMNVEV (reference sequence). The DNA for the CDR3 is TGTGCCAGCAGTTTAACGGGAGGGGCGCAGTATTTT. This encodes CASSLTGGAQYF.

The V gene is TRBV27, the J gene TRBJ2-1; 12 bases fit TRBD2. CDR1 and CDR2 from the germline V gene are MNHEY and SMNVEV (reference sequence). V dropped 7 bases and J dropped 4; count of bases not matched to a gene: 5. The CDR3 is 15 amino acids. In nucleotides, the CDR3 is TGTGCCAGCATTTCCGGGACTAGCGGGTACAATGAGCAGTTCTTC. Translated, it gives CASISGTSGYNEQFF.

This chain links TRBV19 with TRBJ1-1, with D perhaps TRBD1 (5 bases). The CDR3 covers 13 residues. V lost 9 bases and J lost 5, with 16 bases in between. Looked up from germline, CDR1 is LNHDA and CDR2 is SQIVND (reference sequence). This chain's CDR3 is CARNQGMRTEAFF. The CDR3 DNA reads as TGTGCCAGAAACCAGGGAATGAGAACTGAAGCTTTCTTT. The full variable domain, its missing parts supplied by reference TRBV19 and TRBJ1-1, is DGGITQSPKYLFRKEGQNVTLSCEQNLNHDAMYWYRQDPGQGLRLIYYSQIVNDFQKGDIAEGYSVSREKKESFPLTVTSAQKNPTAFYLCARNQGMRTEAFFGQGTRLTVV.

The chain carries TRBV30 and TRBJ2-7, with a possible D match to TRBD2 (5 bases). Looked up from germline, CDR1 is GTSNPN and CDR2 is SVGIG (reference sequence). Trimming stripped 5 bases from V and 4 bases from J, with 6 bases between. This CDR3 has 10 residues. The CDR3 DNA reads TGTGCCTGGGGGAGATACGAGCAGTACTTC. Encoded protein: CAWGRYEQYF.

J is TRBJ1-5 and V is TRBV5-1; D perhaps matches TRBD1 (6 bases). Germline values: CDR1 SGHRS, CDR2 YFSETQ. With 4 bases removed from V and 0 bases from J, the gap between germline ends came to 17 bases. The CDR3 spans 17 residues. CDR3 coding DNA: TGCGCCAGCAGCGCGGATACAGGGTTATTTAGCAATCAGCCCCAGCATTTT. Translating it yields CASSADTGLFSNQPQHF.

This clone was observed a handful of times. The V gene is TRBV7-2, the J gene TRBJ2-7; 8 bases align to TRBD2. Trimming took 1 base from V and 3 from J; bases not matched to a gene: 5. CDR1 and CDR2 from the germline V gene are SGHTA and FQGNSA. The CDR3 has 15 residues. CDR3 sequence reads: CASSLVAGGNYEQYF. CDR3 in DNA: TGTGCCAGCAGCTTAGTGGCGGGGGGCAACTACGAGCAGTACTTC.

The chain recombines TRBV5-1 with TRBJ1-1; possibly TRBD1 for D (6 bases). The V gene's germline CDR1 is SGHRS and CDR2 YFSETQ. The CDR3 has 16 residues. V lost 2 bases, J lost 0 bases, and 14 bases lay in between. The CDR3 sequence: CASSFKPTGMNTEAFF. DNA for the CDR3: TGCGCCAGCAGCTTTAAGCCTACAGGGATGAACACTGAAGCTTTCTTT.

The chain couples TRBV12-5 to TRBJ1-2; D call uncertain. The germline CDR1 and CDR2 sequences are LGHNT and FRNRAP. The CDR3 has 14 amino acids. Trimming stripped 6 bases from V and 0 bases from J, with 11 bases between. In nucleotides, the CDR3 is TGTGCTAGTGGCTTCCTCCTTTCTAACTATGGCTACACCTTC. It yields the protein CASGFLLSNYGYTF.

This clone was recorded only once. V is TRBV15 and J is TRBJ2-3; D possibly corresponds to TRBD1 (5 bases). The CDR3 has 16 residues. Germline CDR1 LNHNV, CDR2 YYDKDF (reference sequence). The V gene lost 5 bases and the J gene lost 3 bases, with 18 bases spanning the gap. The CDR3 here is CATSPRVLKRTDTQYF. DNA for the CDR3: TGTGCCACCAGCCCCAGGGTTTTAAAGAGAACAGATACGCAGTATTTT.